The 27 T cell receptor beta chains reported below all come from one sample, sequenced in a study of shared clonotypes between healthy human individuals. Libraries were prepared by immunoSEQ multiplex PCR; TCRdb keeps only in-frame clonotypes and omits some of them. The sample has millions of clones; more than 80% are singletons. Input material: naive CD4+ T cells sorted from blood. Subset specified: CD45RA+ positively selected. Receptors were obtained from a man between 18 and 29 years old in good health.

The CDR3 DNA is TGCGCCAGCAGCCAGGGCTTGGCGGGAGGGTCCTACGAGCAGTACTTC. This encodes CASSQGLAGGSYEQYF. V is TRBV4-1 and J is TRBJ2-7, with TRBD2 matching 9 bases. V shed 3 bases and J 1 base; nucleotides not matched to a gene: 7. The CDR3 length is 16 residues. Per the germline V gene, CDR1 is MGHRA and CDR2 is YSYEKL.

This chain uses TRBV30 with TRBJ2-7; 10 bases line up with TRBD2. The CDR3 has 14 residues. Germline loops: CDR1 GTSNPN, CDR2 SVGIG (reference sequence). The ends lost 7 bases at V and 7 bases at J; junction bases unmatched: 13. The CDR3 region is CAYRAGLASREQYF. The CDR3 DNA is TGTGCCTACCGCGCGGGACTAGCGTCTCGGGAGCAGTACTTC. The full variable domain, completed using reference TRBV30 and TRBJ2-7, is SQTIHQWPATLVQPVGSPLSLECTVEGTSNPNLYWYRQAAGRGLQLLFYSVGIGQISSEVPQNLSASRPQDRQFILSSKKLLLSDSGFYLCAYRAGLASREQYFGPGTRLTVT.

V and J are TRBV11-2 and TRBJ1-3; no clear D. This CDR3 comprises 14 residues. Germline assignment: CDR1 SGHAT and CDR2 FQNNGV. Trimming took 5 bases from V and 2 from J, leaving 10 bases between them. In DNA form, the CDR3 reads TGTGCCAGCAGCCCCGGGAGTGCTGGAAACACCATATATTTT. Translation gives CASSPGSAGNTIYF.

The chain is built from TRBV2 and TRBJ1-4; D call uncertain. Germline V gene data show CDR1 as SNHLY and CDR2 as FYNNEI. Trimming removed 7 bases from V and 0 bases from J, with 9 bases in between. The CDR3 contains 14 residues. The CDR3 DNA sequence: TGTGCCAGCATGCAGCTTGCAACTAATGAAAAACTGTTTTTT. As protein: CASMQLATNEKLFF.

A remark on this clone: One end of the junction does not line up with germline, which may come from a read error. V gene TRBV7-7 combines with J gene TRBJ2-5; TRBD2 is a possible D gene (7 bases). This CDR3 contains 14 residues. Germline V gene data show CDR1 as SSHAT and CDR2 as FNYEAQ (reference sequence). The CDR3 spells CASSLGTGGGTQYF. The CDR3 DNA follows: TGTGCTAGCAGCTTGGGAACGGGGGGCGGGACCCAGTACTTC.

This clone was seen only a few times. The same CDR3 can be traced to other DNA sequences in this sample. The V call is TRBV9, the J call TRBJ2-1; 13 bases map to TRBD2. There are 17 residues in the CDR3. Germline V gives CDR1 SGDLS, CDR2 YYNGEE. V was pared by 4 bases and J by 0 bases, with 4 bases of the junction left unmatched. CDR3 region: CASSTWTSGSSYNEQFF. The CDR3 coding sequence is TGTGCCAGCAGCACCTGGACTAGCGGGAGCTCCTACAATGAGCAGTTCTTC.

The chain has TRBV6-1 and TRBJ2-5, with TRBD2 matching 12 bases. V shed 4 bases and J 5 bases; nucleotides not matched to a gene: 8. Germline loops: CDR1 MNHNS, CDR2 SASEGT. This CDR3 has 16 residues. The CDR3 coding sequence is TGTGCCAGCAGTGTGGCTAGCGGGAGGGCGGAGGAGACCCAGTACTTC. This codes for CASSVASGRAEETQYF.

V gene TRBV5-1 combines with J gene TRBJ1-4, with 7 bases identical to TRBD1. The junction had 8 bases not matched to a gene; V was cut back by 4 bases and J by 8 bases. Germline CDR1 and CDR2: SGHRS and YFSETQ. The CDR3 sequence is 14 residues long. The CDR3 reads CASSTGTAQEKLFF. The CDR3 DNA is TGCGCCAGCAGCACCGGGACAGCTCAAGAAAAACTGTTTTTT.

In DNA, the CDR3 is TGTGCCAGCAGCTTGGCCTGGGGGACTGCTAACTATGGCTACACCTTC. It specifies CASSLAWGTANYGYTF. V usage is TRBV5-6 and J usage is TRBJ1-2; TRBD1 is a possible D gene (5 bases). CDR3 length equals 16 residues. V dropped 0 bases and J dropped 0 bases, with 12 bases sitting between them. In germline, CDR1 is SGHDT, CDR2 YYEEEE.

DNA for the CDR3: TGCGCCAGCAGCCAAGGATTCAGCGGGAGGGCCGGATTGGCCGGGGAGCTGTTTTTT. This translates into CASSQGFSGRAGLAGELFF. The V gene is TRBV4-1, the J gene TRBJ2-2; the match to TRBD2 covers 10 bases. The CDR3 contains 19 residues. CDR1 is MGHRA and CDR2 is YSYEKL in the germline V gene. The V and J ends lost 1 base and 6 bases, in that order; junction bases with no gene match: 14.

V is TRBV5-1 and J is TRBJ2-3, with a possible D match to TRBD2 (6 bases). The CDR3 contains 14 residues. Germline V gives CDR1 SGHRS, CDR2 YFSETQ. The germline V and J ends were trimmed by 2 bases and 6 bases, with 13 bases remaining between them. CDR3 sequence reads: CASSFRDSGDTQYF. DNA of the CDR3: TGCGCCAGCAGCTTCCGGGACTCCGGGGATACGCAGTATTTT.

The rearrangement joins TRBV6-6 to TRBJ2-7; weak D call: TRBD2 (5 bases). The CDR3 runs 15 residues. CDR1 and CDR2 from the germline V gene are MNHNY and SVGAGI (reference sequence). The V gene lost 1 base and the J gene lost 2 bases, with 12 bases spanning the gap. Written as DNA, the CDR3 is TGTGCCAGCAGTTACTATAGCGCGAACACCTACGAGCAGTACTTC. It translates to CASSYYSANTYEQYF.

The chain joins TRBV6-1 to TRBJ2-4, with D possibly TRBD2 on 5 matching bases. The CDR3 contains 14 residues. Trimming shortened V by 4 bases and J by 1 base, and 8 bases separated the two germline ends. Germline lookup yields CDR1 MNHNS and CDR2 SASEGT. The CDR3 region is CASSGRGAKNIQYF. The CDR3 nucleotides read TGTGCCAGCAGTGGAAGAGGGGCCAAAAACATTCAGTACTTC.

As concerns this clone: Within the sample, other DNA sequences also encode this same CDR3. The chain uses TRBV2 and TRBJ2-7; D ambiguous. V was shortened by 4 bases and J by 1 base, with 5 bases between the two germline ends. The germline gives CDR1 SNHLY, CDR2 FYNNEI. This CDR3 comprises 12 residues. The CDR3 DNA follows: TGTGCCAGCAGTGCGGATTCCTACGAGCAGTACTTC. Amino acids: CASSADSYEQYF.

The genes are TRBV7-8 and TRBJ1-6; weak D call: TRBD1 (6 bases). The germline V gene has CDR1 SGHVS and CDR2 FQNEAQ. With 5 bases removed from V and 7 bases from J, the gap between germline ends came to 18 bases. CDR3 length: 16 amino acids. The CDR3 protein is CASSPADSAGNSPLHF. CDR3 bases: TGTGCCAGCAGCCCAGCGGACAGTGCGGGAAATTCACCCCTCCACTTT.

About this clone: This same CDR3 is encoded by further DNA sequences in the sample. The CDR3 nucleotides read TGTGCCAGCAGCTTAAGGGAAAACACCATATATTTT. Residues: CASSLRENTIYF. The chain employs TRBV7-9 and TRBJ1-3; unclear D gene. The germline V and J ends were trimmed by 2 bases and 6 bases, with 5 bases remaining between them. Germline V gene data show CDR1 as SEHNR and CDR2 as FQNEAQ (reference sequence). CDR3 length equals 12 residues.

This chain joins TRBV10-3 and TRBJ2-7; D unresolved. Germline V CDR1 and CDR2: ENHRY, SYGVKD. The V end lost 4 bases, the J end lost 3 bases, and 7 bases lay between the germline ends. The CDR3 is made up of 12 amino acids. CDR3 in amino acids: CAISGVSYEQYF. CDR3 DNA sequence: TGTGCCATCAGTGGAGTGAGCTACGAGCAGTACTTC.

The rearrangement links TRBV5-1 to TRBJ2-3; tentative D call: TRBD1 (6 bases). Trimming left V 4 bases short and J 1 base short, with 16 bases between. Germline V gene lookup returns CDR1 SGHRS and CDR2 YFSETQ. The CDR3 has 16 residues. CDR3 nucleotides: TGCGCCAGCAGCCGTTCGCCCTCAGGGGGCACAGATACGCAGTATTTT. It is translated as CASSRSPSGGTDTQYF. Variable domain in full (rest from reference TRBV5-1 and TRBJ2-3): KAGVTQTPRYLIKTRGQQVTLSCSPISGHRSVSWYQQTPGQGLQFLFEYFSETQRNKGNFPGRFSGRQFSNSRSEMNVSTLELGDSALYLCASSRSPSGGTDTQYFGPGTRLTVL.

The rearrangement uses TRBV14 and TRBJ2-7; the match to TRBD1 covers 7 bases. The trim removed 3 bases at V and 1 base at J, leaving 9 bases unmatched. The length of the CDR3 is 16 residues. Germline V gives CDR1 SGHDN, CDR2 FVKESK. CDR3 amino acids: CASSQLGTAKSYEQYF. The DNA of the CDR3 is TGTGCCAGCAGCCAGTTAGGGACAGCCAAATCCTACGAGCAGTACTTC. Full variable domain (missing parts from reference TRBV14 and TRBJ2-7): EAGVTQFPSHSVIEKGQTVTLRCDPISGHDNLYWYRRVMGKEIKFLLHFVKESKQDESGMPNNRFLAERTGGTYSTLKVQPAELEDSGVYFCASSQLGTAKSYEQYFGPGTRLTVT.

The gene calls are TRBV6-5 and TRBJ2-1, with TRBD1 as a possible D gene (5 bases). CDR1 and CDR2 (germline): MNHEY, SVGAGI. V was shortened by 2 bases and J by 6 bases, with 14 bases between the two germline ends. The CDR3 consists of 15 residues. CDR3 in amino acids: CASSYGAADGNEQFF. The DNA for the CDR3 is TGTGCCAGCAGTTACGGGGCAGCCGATGGCAATGAGCAGTTCTTC.

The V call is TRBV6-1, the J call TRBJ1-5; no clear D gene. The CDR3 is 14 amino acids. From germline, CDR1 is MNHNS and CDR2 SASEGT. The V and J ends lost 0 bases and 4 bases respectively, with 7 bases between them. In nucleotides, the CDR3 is TGTGCCAGCAGTGAAGCGTTACAGAATCAGCCCCAGCATTTT. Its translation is CASSEALQNQPQHF.

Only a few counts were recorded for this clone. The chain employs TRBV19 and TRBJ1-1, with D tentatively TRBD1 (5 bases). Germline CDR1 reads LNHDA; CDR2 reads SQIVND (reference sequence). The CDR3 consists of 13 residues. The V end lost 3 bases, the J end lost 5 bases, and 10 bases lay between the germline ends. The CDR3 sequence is CASSMEGDTEAFF. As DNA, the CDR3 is TGTGCCAGTAGTATGGAAGGGGATACTGAAGCTTTCTTT. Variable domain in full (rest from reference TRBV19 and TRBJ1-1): DGGITQSPKYLFRKEGQNVTLSCEQNLNHDAMYWYRQDPGQGLRLIYYSQIVNDFQKGDIAEGYSVSREKKESFPLTVTSAQKNPTAFYLCASSMEGDTEAFFGQGTRLTVV.

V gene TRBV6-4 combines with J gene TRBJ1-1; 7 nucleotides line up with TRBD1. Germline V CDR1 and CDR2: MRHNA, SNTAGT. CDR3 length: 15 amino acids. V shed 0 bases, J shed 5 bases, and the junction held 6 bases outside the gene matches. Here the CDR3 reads CASSDSSTGNTEAFF. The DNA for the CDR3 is TGTGCCAGCAGTGACTCGTCGACAGGGAATACTGAAGCTTTCTTT.

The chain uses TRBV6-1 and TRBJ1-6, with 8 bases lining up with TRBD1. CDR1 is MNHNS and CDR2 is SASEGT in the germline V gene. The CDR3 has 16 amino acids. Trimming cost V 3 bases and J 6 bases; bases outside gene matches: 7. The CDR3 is CASSDRGQFSNSPLHF. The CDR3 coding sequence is TGTGCCAGCAGTGACAGGGGGCAGTTTAGTAATTCACCCCTCCACTTT.

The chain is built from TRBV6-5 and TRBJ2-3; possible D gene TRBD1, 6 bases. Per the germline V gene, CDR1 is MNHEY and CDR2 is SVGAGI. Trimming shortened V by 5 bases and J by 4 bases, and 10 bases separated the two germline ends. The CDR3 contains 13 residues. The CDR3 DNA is TGTGCCAGCAGTCGACAGGTCCCAGATACGCAGTATTTT. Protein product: CASSRQVPDTQYF.

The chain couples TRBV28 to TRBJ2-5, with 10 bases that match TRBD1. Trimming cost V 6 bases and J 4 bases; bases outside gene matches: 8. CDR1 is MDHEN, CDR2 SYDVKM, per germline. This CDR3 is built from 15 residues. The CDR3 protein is CASSPGTGARETQYF. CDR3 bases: TGTGCCAGCAGCCCCGGGACAGGGGCAAGAGAGACCCAGTACTTC.

CDR3 in amino acids: CASSPRRGEDEQYF. In DNA form, the CDR3 reads TGTGCCAGCTCACCACGGAGGGGGGAGGACGAGCAGTACTTC. This rearrangement joins TRBV18 to TRBJ2-7; D possibly matches TRBD1 or TRBD2 (6 bases each). The CDR3 is 14 residues long. Germline-derived CDR1 and CDR2 are KGHSH and LQKENI. V was trimmed by 1 base and J by 5 bases, leaving 12 bases between them.